The present T cell receptor beta chain was sequenced within a study of T cells in Graves' hyperthyroidism and ophthalmopathy (dated by TCRdb to between 2018 and 2020). The study in broad terms: A discovery cohort of about 96 patients, approximately 45 with Graves' ophthalmopathy and about 58 with stable Graves' hyperthyroidism, was used to find distinguishing TCR V-J signatures. Prospective prediction of ophthalmopathy was tested in an independent validation cohort consisting of some 19 hyperthyroidism patients and about 17 patients who later progressed to ophthalmopathy. The 100 discovery patients were randomly split 7:3 into training and test sets. In addition, the study compared T-cell repertoires in thyroid tissue and in blood from six Graves' hyperthyroidism patients. Once sampling was done, hyperthyroidism patients were given methimazole at a starting dose of 30 mg daily, whereas ophthalmopathy patients were given high-dose intravenous methylprednisolone. The paper reports TCR Vbeta CDR3 sequencing of fewer than 150 peripheral blood samples: approximately 43 ophthalmopathy, roughly 80 hyperthyroidism and 17 progressor patients. The investigation overall reported the following: In validation, progression to ophthalmopathy was predicted by the model with 65% to 71% sensitivity and around 75% specificity, a median of approximately 7.1 months before onset. In cross-validation, a model built on a 13 V-J signature told ophthalmopathy apart from stable hyperthyroidism with 85% to 90% sensitivity and roughly 81% specificity, and in testing the same model reached 80%/75%. No statistical method was used to fix the sample size in advance, and group allocation was not hidden from the investigators. Most expanded thyroid clonotypes (frequency above 0.001) were also detected in blood, suggesting blood repertoires may reflect thyroid immune responses.

Exclusion was applied to patients with uncontrolled infections, other autoimmune diseases, pregnancy or lactation. Diagnoses were established on the basis of clinical symptoms, serum thyroxine and TRAb, thyroid ultrasound, and orbital computed tomography. Total RNA was extracted using Trizol reagent, and RNA quality was assessed on an Agilent 2100 Bioanalyzer. As encoded in the germline V gene, CDR1 is MGHRA while CDR2 is YSYEKL. Germline trimming amounts to 0 bases on V and 3 bases on J, with 3 as the count of junction bases outside the gene matches. The CDR3 runs 15 residues from the cysteine to the phenylalanine. Only the CDR3 DNA stays, 45 bases, in frame from base 1. This clonotype was seen a handful of times. Its antigen has not been determined. No base quality information exists; no much larger clone differs at one position. The TCR beta CDR3 regions were amplified from the RNA transcripts. The first round of RT-PCR for the TCR CDR3 was performed with the HTBI primer set and the Qiagen OneStep RT-PCR kit. A second multiplex PCR round built the libraries, followed by size selection and purification. The libraries were sequenced on an Illumina HiSeq2000 using paired-end 100 bp reads. Under the source paper's analysis protocol: SOAPnuke was used to process the raw data, with reads discarded if the reads contained adapters or uncalled bases, had a mean Phred below 15, or lacked an exact constant-primer or identifier match. COPE v1.2.5 was used to merge high-quality paired reads, and clonotypes were defined as unique nucleotide sequences. MiTCR v1.1 was used to align clonotypes to the IMGT TRBV, TRBD and TRBJ reference segments. The analysis was restricted to V-J combinations with a frequency above 0.0001, which together covered 98% to 99.2% of the repertoires. The TCS score was defined as the ratio of F50 (clonal expansion) to E x V (chaos), calculated using BLOSUM62-based TCRdist between CDR3 peptides within each V-J. Welch's t-statistics and random forest reduced 500 to 550 V-J features to 10 to 15, which were used in a naive Bayes classifier (R e1071). The Morisita-Horn index was used to measure how similar the thyroid and blood repertoires were. Using fastp at Q25 and MiXCR, TCRdb reprocessed the public reads and kept productive beta chains. Records with the same CDR3 protein are collapsed into one entry carrying the most frequent genes and DNA. The V and J calls reflect TCRdb's pipeline rather than the authors' work. The sample table lists around 660,000 distinct CDR3 sequences, 45% of them with a count of one. 6.5% to 9% of the sample belongs to the ten largest clones.

Input material: peripheral blood or thyroid tissue (not recorded which). The sequence joins TRBV4-1 to TRBJ2-5; TRBD2 lines up with 8 middle nucleotides. This sequence originates from an adult man with Graves' disease, either hyperthyroidism or ophthalmopathy (not recorded which). The DNA sequence is given as TGCGCCAGCAGCCAAGATTCGACTAGCGAAGAGACCCAGTACTTC. It translates as CASSQDSTSEETQYF.